This passage covers 26 T cell receptor beta chains from one sample sequenced in a study of cytomegalovirus exposure and HLA in healthy donors. The PCR had 60 Vbeta and 13 Jbeta primers. Profiling relied on immunoSEQ multiplex PCR, and the TCRdb table lists in-frame clones only, not all of them. The sample lists around 200,000 clones; 86% were seen once. Sequencing was performed on PBMCs. Source of these receptors: a woman between 25 and 40 years old in good health and CMV-seronegative.

The rearrangement links TRBV5-4 to TRBJ2-1; 8 bases agree with TRBD1. The germline CDR1 and CDR2 sequences are SGHNT and YYREEE (reference sequence). This CDR3 comprises 14 residues. The junction had 9 bases not matched to a gene; V was cut back by 4 bases and J by 9 bases. CDR3 amino acids: CASSPGQGEGEQFF. The CDR3 bases are TGTGCCAGCAGCCCAGGACAGGGCGAAGGTGAGCAGTTCTTC.

The V gene is TRBV27, the J gene TRBJ1-5, with D maybe TRBD1 (5 bases). V was clipped by 5 bases and J by 7 bases, with 18 bases between them. The CDR3 is 15 amino acids. CDR1 and CDR2 (germline): MNHEY, SMNVEV (reference sequence). In DNA form, the CDR3 reads TGTGCCAGCAGTCCCCGACGGGGGTTCGGGCAGCCCCAGCATTTT. It translates to CASSPRRGFGQPQHF.

The V call is TRBV6-5, the J call TRBJ1-2; 9 nucleotides match TRBD1. Germline V CDR1 and CDR2: MNHEY, SVGAGI. Trimming took 7 bases from V and 0 from J; bases not matched to a gene: 3. This CDR3 is built from 14 residues. The CDR3 DNA reads as TGTGCCAGCACTAGGGACAGGGCTAACTATGGCTACACCTTC. It encodes CASTRDRANYGYTF.

This rearrangement joins TRBV5-4 to TRBJ2-2, with TRBD2 matching 11 bases. The CDR3 has 19 residues. With V trimmed by 6 bases and J by 2 bases, 15 bases remained unmatched. From germline, CDR1 is SGHNT and CDR2 YYREEE (reference sequence). CDR3 protein: CASTKGFTSGRSNTGELFF. As DNA, the CDR3 is TGTGCCAGCACCAAGGGATTTACTAGCGGGAGATCAAACACCGGGGAGCTGTTTTTT.

V gene TRBV7-3 combines with J gene TRBJ2-2; 8 positions agree with TRBD2. The germline V gene has CDR1 SGHTA and CDR2 FQGTGA. Trimming removed 0 bases from V and 6 bases from J; junction bases left unmatched: 6. The CDR3 runs to 16 residues. Here the CDR3 DNA reads TGTGCCAGCAGCTTAACCAGCGGGGGAGCCGCCGGGGAGCTGTTTTTT. Its protein is CASSLTSGGAAGELFF.

In this sample, this clone turned up a few times. This chain uses TRBV2 with TRBJ2-1, with 9 bases matching TRBD2. The CDR3 covers 15 residues. Trimming cost V 0 bases and J 4 bases; bases outside gene matches: 1. CDR1 and CDR2 (germline): SNHLY, FYNNEI. This chain's CDR3 is CASSEAAGGYNEQFF. Written as DNA, the CDR3 is TGTGCCAGCAGTGAAGCGGCGGGAGGGTACAATGAGCAGTTCTTC.

The chain is built from TRBV28 and TRBJ2-2; 8 positions agree with TRBD2. Germline V gives CDR1 MDHEN, CDR2 SYDVKM. V gave up 6 bases and J gave up 3 bases; unmatched junction bases: 12. This CDR3 spans 17 amino acids. The DNA of the CDR3 is TGTGCCAGCAGCCTCTCACTAGCGGCAAAGGACACCGGGGAGCTGTTTTTT. Translating it yields CASSLSLAAKDTGELFF. The complete variable domain, with remaining parts taken from reference TRBV28 and TRBJ2-2, reads DVKVTQSSRYLVKRTGEKVFLECVQDMDHENMFWYRQDPGLGLRLIYFSYDVKMKEKGDIPEGYSVSREKKERFSLILESASTNQTSMYLCASSLSLAAKDTGELFFGEGSRLTVL.

J is TRBJ2-2 and V is TRBV5-1, with TRBD1 as a possible D gene (5 bases). V was trimmed by 0 bases and J by 3 bases, leaving 21 bases between them. There are 19 residues in the CDR3. The germline V gene encodes CDR1 SGHRS and CDR2 YFSETQ. CDR3 protein: CASSLGAVGPQGDTGELFF. CDR3 in DNA: TGCGCCAGCAGCTTGGGTGCGGTGGGGCCGCAAGGGGACACCGGGGAGCTGTTTTTT.

The chain combines TRBV6-5 with TRBJ1-2; 7 bases align to TRBD1. This CDR3 spans 12 amino acids. V dropped 6 bases and J dropped 3; count of bases not matched to a gene: 1. Germline V gene sequence: CDR1 MNHEY, CDR2 SVGAGI. The CDR3 sequence is CASRQGYYGYTF. The CDR3 bases are TGTGCCAGCAGACAGGGGTACTATGGCTACACCTTC.

This rearrangement joins TRBV5-6 to TRBJ1-5; a weak D match, TRBD1 (5 bases). This CDR3 has 16 residues. Germline V gene sequence: CDR1 SGHDT, CDR2 YYEEEE. Trimming shortened V by 3 bases and J by 4 bases, and 17 bases separated the two germline ends. CDR3 sequence (DNA): TGTGCCAGCAGCTATTTGGCGACAGCCCAAAATCAGCCCCAGCATTTT. Translated, it gives CASSYLATAQNQPQHF. The complete variable domain, with remaining parts taken from reference TRBV5-6 and TRBJ1-5, reads DAGVTQSPTHLIKTRGQQVTLRCSPKSGHDTVSWYQQALGQGPQFIFQYYEEEERQRGNFPDRFSGHQFPNYSSELNVNALLLGDSALYLCASSYLATAQNQPQHFGDGTRLSIL.

This clone has just one count. The chain employs TRBV5-1 and TRBJ2-7; D ambiguous. The ends were cut back, 0 bases at V and 0 bases at J, with 7 bases in the middle. Germline CDR1 and CDR2: SGHRS and YFSETQ. This CDR3 comprises 14 residues. CDR3 coding DNA: TGCGCCAGCAGCTTGGGGCTGATCTCCTACGAGCAGTACTTC. Protein sequence: CASSLGLISYEQYF. Drawing the rest from reference TRBV5-1 and TRBJ2-7, the complete variable domain is KAGVTQTPRYLIKTRGQQVTLSCSPISGHRSVSWYQQTPGQGLQFLFEYFSETQRNKGNFPGRFSGRQFSNSRSEMNVSTLELGDSALYLCASSLGLISYEQYFGPGTRLTVT.

The CDR3 sequence: CASSLGLRDGQPQHF. The CDR3 DNA is TGTGCCAGCAGCTTGGGACTCCGGGATGGTCAGCCCCAGCATTTT. J is TRBJ1-5 and V is TRBV7-9; weak D call: TRBD1 (5 bases). In germline, CDR1 is SEHNR, CDR2 FQNEAQ (reference sequence). V was trimmed by 3 bases and J by 6 bases, leaving 15 bases between them. The CDR3 runs 15 residues.

V is TRBV27 and J is TRBJ2-4; 16 bases line up with TRBD2. This CDR3 has 15 amino acids. J was trimmed by 4 bases and V by 7 bases; bases with no gene match: 1. In germline, CDR1 is MNHEY, CDR2 SMNVEV (reference sequence). In DNA form, the CDR3 reads TGTGCCAGCAAGGGACTAGCGGGAGGGAAAAACATTCAGTACTTC. Translated, it gives CASKGLAGGKNIQYF.

This clone was counted a single time. V is TRBV5-6 and J is TRBJ2-1, with D unclear. Germline CDR1 SGHDT, CDR2 YYEEEE. Between the trimmed V and J ends, which lost 2 bases and 7 bases, there was a span of 7 bases. This CDR3 spans 12 amino acids. CDR3 DNA sequence: TGTGCCAGCAGCTTTCCGCGGAATGAGCAGTTCTTC. This gives the protein CASSFPRNEQFF. Variable domain in full (rest from reference TRBV5-6 and TRBJ2-1): DAGVTQSPTHLIKTRGQQVTLRCSPKSGHDTVSWYQQALGQGPQFIFQYYEEEERQRGNFPDRFSGHQFPNYSSELNVNALLLGDSALYLCASSFPRNEQFFGPGTRLTVL.

The V and J genes are TRBV5-4 and TRBJ2-2; a possible D gene is TRBD2 (5 bases). V dropped 5 bases and J dropped 5 bases, with 19 bases sitting between them. The CDR3 is made up of 16 amino acids. Per the germline V gene, CDR1 is SGHNT and CDR2 is YYREEE (reference sequence). This CDR3 is CASSTVTSPRTGELFF. The DNA for the CDR3 is TGTGCCAGCAGTACCGTCACTAGTCCTAGGACCGGGGAGCTGTTTTTT.

This clone has only one observation. This chain joins TRBV5-1 and TRBJ2-7, with D perhaps TRBD1 (6 bases). Germline V lookup: CDR1 SGHRS, CDR2 YFSETQ. The ends were cut back, 2 bases at V and 7 bases at J, with 10 bases in the middle. This CDR3 spans 12 amino acids. The CDR3: CASSFLQGEQYF. The CDR3 DNA is TGCGCCAGCAGCTTTCTCCAGGGGGAGCAGTACTTC.

The chain joins TRBV11-2 to TRBJ1-4; possible D gene TRBD1, 5 bases. This CDR3 is 17 amino acids long. Trimming left V 1 base short and J 4 bases short, with 16 bases between. CDR1 and CDR2 (germline): SGHAT, FQNNGV. The chain's CDR3 is CASSLGGLGPLNEKLFF. DNA of the CDR3: TGTGCCAGCAGCTTAGGAGGATTGGGGCCGCTTAATGAAAAACTGTTTTTT. Variable domain in full (rest from reference TRBV11-2 and TRBJ1-4): EAGVAQSPRYKIIEKRQSVAFWCNPISGHATLYWYQQILGQGPKLLIQFQNNGVVDDSQLPKDRFSAERLKGVDSTLKIQPAKLEDSAVYLCASSLGGLGPLNEKLFFGSGTQLSVL.

The table lists this clone with a few counts. V is TRBV27 and J is TRBJ2-1, with D possibly TRBD2 on 6 matching bases. This CDR3 is built from 15 residues. V lost 0 bases to trimming and J lost 6 bases, with 12 bases between them. CDR1 is MNHEY, CDR2 SMNVEV, per germline (reference sequence). CDR3 in amino acids: CASSLSRLASNEQFF. Written as DNA, the CDR3 is TGTGCCAGCAGTTTATCGAGGCTAGCGTCCAATGAGCAGTTCTTC.

This chain connects TRBV7-2 to TRBJ2-5; 12 bases are shared with TRBD1. Germline loops: CDR1 SGHTA, CDR2 FQGNSA. This CDR3 is built from 19 residues. The V segment lost 5 bases and the J segment 1 base; nucleotides outside the gene matches: 14. The CDR3 is CASSMTSGTGGVSQETQYF. CDR3 nucleotides: TGTGCCAGCAGCATGACCTCCGGGACAGGGGGCGTAAGCCAAGAGACCCAGTACTTC.

The J gene is TRBJ2-3, the V gene TRBV6-1; no firm D call. Germline CDR1 and CDR2: MNHNS and SASEGT. V was trimmed by 4 bases and J by 0 bases, leaving 11 bases between them. CDR3 length equals 15 residues. The CDR3 region is CASSVITISTDTQYF. The DNA of the CDR3 is TGTGCCAGCAGTGTGATCACAATTAGCACAGATACGCAGTATTTT.

CDR3 sequence (DNA): TGCGCCAGCAGCCCGGGACTAGCGGGATTCAATGAGCAGTTCTTC. Translation: CASSPGLAGFNEQFF. This chain connects TRBV5-1 to TRBJ2-1; 13 nucleotides align to TRBD2. The CDR3 runs 15 residues. The junction had 4 bases not matched to a gene; V was cut back by 4 bases and J by 6 bases. CDR1 SGHRS and CDR2 YFSETQ come from the germline V gene.

This clone was seen just once. J is TRBJ2-3 and V is TRBV4-2, with D perhaps matching TRBD1 (6 bases). Germline CDR1 reads LGHNA; CDR2 reads YNFKEQ. The V end lost 4 bases, the J end lost 4 bases, and 15 bases lay between the germline ends. This CDR3 comprises 15 residues. The CDR3 region has the DNA TGTGCCAGCAGCCGGAGAACTAACAGGGCAGATACGCAGTATTTT. It codes for CASSRRTNRADTQYF.

V is TRBV14 and J is TRBJ2-3; maybe TRBD2 (5 bases). The germline CDR1 and CDR2 sequences are SGHDN and FVKESK. This CDR3 is 13 amino acids long. Trimming removed 5 bases from V and 2 bases from J, with 8 bases in between. CDR3 DNA sequence: TGTGCCAGCAGCAGGGAGCTCACAGATACGCAGTATTTT. Its protein product is CASSRELTDTQYF.

V and J are TRBV5-6 and TRBJ1-2; a weak D match, TRBD1 (5 bases). V gave up 4 bases and J gave up 3 bases, with 19 bases separating them. This CDR3 is 16 amino acids long. CDR1 SGHDT and CDR2 YYEEEE come from the germline V gene. The CDR3 DNA is TGTGCCAGCAGCATTCTCTACAGGCCCCTCCACTATGGCTACACCTTC. This codes for CASSILYRPLHYGYTF.

This chain connects TRBV11-2 to TRBJ2-5; 7 positions match TRBD1. Germline CDR1 and CDR2: SGHAT and FQNNGV. V trimming: 5 bases; J trimming: 1 base; junction bases outside the gene matches: 4. The CDR3 covers 14 residues. The chain's CDR3 is CASSIPGGQETQYF. CDR3 DNA sequence: TGTGCCAGCAGCATCCCAGGGGGCCAAGAGACCCAGTACTTC.

V and J are TRBV5-1 and TRBJ1-2; TRBD1 aligns across 10 bases. The CDR3 spans 14 residues. V was pared by 2 bases and J by 7 bases, with 5 bases of the junction left unmatched. The germline V gene encodes CDR1 SGHRS and CDR2 YFSETQ. The CDR3 DNA sequence: TGCGCCAGCAGCTTACTGGACAGGGGGTCTGGCTACACCTTC. Protein: CASSLLDRGSGYTF.